Listed below are T cell receptor beta chains from one sample, sequenced in a study of shared clonotypes between healthy human individuals. Produced via immunoSEQ multiplex PCR; TCRdb's table is partial and in-frame only. The data show about 1 million clones, approximately 72% seen once. Source material: memory CD4+ T cells sorted from blood. Source of these receptors: a young man in good health. Each CDR3 is given with its conserved first and last residue. Each record gives: CDR3 protein, CDR3 DNA, D gene, J gene, clone size, V gene, CDR3 length. D genes are given only for firm matches. Clone size is shown for a subset of rows, as once, few, many or a class of expanded clone.

CDR3: CASNAGGWDTEAFF
DNA: TGTGCCAGCAACGCAGGGGGTTGGGACACTGAAGCTTTCTTT
D: TRBD1
J: TRBJ1-1
size: .
V: TRBV7-2
length: 14

CDR3: CASMNVRGSNQPQHF
DNA: TGTGCCAGCATGAATGTCCGGGGTTCCAATCAGCCCCAGCATTTT
D: .
J: TRBJ1-5
size: .
V: TRBV6-1
length: 15

CDR3: CASSPTLLPGLPGNSPLHF
DNA: TGTGCCAGCAGCCCCACGCTTCTTCCAGGGCTCCCGGGGAATTCACCCCTCCACTTT
D: .
J: TRBJ1-6
size: .
V: TRBV13
length: 19

CDR3: CASSLGSGTGDQPQHF
DNA: TGTGCCAGCAGCTTAGGATCCGGGACAGGGGATCAGCCCCAGCATTTT
D: TRBD1
J: TRBJ1-5
size: .
V: TRBV7-2
length: 16

CDR3: CASSVGSLGDYGYTF
DNA: TGTGCCAGCAGCGTAGGATCCTTAGGGGACTATGGCTACACCTTC
D: .
J: TRBJ1-2
size: .
V: TRBV9
length: 15

CDR3: CATGRETQYF
DNA: TGTGCCACAGGGAGGGAGACCCAGTACTTC
D: .
J: TRBJ2-5
size: .
V: TRBV25-1
length: 10

CDR3: CASSLAGTSGTYQETQYF
DNA: TGTGCCAGCAGCTTAGCCGGGACTAGCGGGACGTACCAAGAGACCCAGTACTTC
D: TRBD2
J: TRBJ2-5
size: .
V: TRBV11-2
length: 18

CDR3: CASSLGPGGGGTDTQYF
DNA: TGTGCCAGCAGCTTAGGCCCCGGCGGGGGGGGGACAGATACGCAGTATTTT
D: TRBD2
J: TRBJ2-3
size: .
V: TRBV7-9
length: 17

CDR3: CASSRGGVKTGLSPLHF
DNA: TGTGCCAGCAGCAGGGGAGGGGTAAAAACAGGGTTGTCACCCCTCCACTTT
D: .
J: TRBJ1-6
size: .
V: TRBV7-2
length: 17

CDR3: CASSPITRGTAEAFF
DNA: TGTGCCAGTAGTCCCATTACCAGGGGGACGGCTGAAGCTTTCTTT
D: TRBD1
J: TRBJ1-1
size: .
V: TRBV19
length: 15

CDR3: CASSSSGLATDTQYF
DNA: TGTGCCAGCAGCTCCTCTGGGCTAGCTACAGATACGCAGTATTTT
D: .
J: TRBJ2-3
size: once
V: TRBV7-2
length: 15

CDR3: CASRGTGNSPLHF
DNA: TGTGCCAGCAGGGGGACGGGTAATTCACCCCTCCACTTT
D: .
J: TRBJ1-6
size: .
V: TRBV6-1
length: 13

CDR3: CASSLATRNYGYTF
DNA: TGCGCCAGCAGCTTGGCAACTAGGAACTATGGCTACACCTTC
D: .
J: TRBJ1-2
size: .
V: TRBV5-1
length: 14

CDR3: CASSDSEGGPLNGYTF
DNA: TGTGCCAGCAGTGACTCGGAGGGGGGGCCACTGAATGGCTACACCTTC
D: .
J: TRBJ1-2
size: once
V: TRBV6-4
length: 16

CDR3: CATTSGNTGELFF
DNA: TGTGCCACGACTAGCGGTAACACCGGGGAGCTGTTTTTT
D: TRBD2
J: TRBJ2-2
size: few
V: TRBV5-5
length: 13

CDR3: CASSLALTAGELFF
DNA: TGTGCCAGCAGCTTAGCGTTGACAGCCGGGGAGCTGTTTTTT
D: .
J: TRBJ2-2
size: .
V: TRBV7-2
length: 14

CDR3: CASSVSLRSPPLHF
DNA: TGTGCCAGTAGTGTTTCCCTCAGGAGTCCACCCCTCCACTTT
D: .
J: TRBJ1-6
size: .
V: TRBV19
length: 14

CDR3: CASWNRGSNEQFF
DNA: TGTGCCAGTTGGAACCGGGGGAGCAATGAGCAGTTCTTC
D: .
J: TRBJ2-1
size: .
V: TRBV6-5
length: 13

CDR3: CASSTQGQGNTEAFF
DNA: TGCGCCAGCAGTACACAGGGACAGGGGAACACTGAAGCTTTCTTT
D: TRBD1
J: TRBJ1-1
size: few
V: TRBV10-2
length: 15

CDR3: CASSLVGTGSRETQYF
DNA: TGCGCCAGCAGCTTGGTCGGAACGGGATCAAGAGAGACCCAGTACTTC
D: .
J: TRBJ2-5
size: .
V: TRBV5-1
length: 16

CDR3: CASSLVGGDGYTF
DNA: TGCGCCAGCAGCTTGGTCGGGGGCGATGGCTACACCTTC
D: .
J: TRBJ1-2
size: .
V: TRBV5-1
length: 13

CDR3: CASRTVQGNYGYTF
DNA: TGTGCCAGCCGTACCGTTCAGGGGAACTATGGCTACACCTTC
D: .
J: TRBJ1-2
size: .
V: TRBV2
length: 14

CDR3: CASSQDWQGNTGELFF
DNA: TGCGCCAGCAGCCAAGATTGGCAGGGGAACACCGGGGAGCTGTTTTTT
D: .
J: TRBJ2-2
size: .
V: TRBV4-1
length: 16

CDR3: CASSVVPLRETGELFF
DNA: TGTGCCAGCAGCGTAGTCCCTCTCCGAGAGACCGGGGAGCTGTTTTTT
D: .
J: TRBJ2-2
size: .
V: TRBV9
length: 16

CDR3: CAWTGVETQYF
DNA: TGTGCCTGGACAGGGGTCGAGACCCAGTACTTC
D: .
J: TRBJ2-5
size: few
V: TRBV30
length: 11

CDR3: CASSPLYSGANVLTF
DNA: TGTGCCAGCAGCCCCCTATATTCTGGGGCCAACGTCCTGACTTTC
D: .
J: TRBJ2-6
size: .
V: TRBV7-2
length: 15

CDR3: CSVTGVGTDTQYF
DNA: TGCAGCGTGACAGGGGTAGGGACAGATACGCAGTATTTT
D: TRBD1
J: TRBJ2-3
size: few
V: TRBV29-1
length: 13

CDR3: CASRGQGAGGELFF
DNA: TGTGCCAGCAGGGGACAGGGTGCTGGCGGGGAGCTGTTTTTT
D: TRBD1
J: TRBJ2-2
size: .
V: TRBV2
length: 14

CDR3: CSGQGPGELFF
DNA: TGCAGCGGCCAGGGGCCCGGGGAGCTGTTTTTT
D: .
J: TRBJ2-2
size: .
V: TRBV29-1
length: 11

CDR3: CASSLVASGGDKQFF
DNA: TGTGCCAGCAGCTTGGTGGCTAGCGGGGGGGATAAGCAGTTCTTC
D: TRBD2
J: TRBJ2-1
size: .
V: TRBV5-4
length: 15

CDR3: CASRGTGEEYEQYF
DNA: TGTGCCAGCAGGGGGACAGGGGAGGAATACGAGCAGTACTTC
D: TRBD1
J: TRBJ2-7
size: .
V: TRBV6-1
length: 14

CDR3: CSVSPGSYGYTF
DNA: TGCAGCGTGTCCCCGGGCAGCTATGGCTACACCTTC
D: .
J: TRBJ1-2
size: .
V: TRBV29-1
length: 12

CDR3: CASSVGGTSYRETQYF
DNA: TGTGCCAGCAGCGTGGGAGGGACTAGTTACCGAGAGACCCAGTACTTC
D: TRBD2
J: TRBJ2-5
size: once
V: TRBV9
length: 16

CDR3: CASLVPNTGELFF
DNA: TGTGCTAGTCTCGTACCAAACACCGGGGAGCTGTTTTTT
D: .
J: TRBJ2-2
size: .
V: TRBV12-5
length: 13

CDR3: CASSPGQGGYEKLFF
DNA: TGCGCCAGCAGCCCCGGCCAAGGGGGGTATGAAAAACTGTTTTTT
D: .
J: TRBJ1-4
size: .
V: TRBV5-1
length: 15

CDR3: CASRLGGLAGARAGNEQFF
DNA: TGTGCCAGCAGGCTTGGGGGACTAGCGGGGGCCCGGGCGGGAAATGAGCAGTTCTTC
D: TRBD2
J: TRBJ2-1
size: .
V: TRBV13
length: 19

CDR3: CASSETRGNSPLHF
DNA: TGTGCCAGCAGTGAAACCAGGGGAAATTCACCCCTCCACTTT
D: .
J: TRBJ1-6
size: .
V: TRBV2
length: 14

CDR3: CAWSRTYEQYF
DNA: TGTGCCTGGAGTAGGACCTACGAGCAGTACTTC
D: .
J: TRBJ2-7
size: .
V: TRBV30
length: 11

CDR3: CASSSLAQGGRSGYTF
DNA: TGTGCCAGCAGCTCCTTAGCACAGGGGGGGAGAAGTGGCTACACCTTC
D: TRBD1
J: TRBJ1-2
size: .
V: TRBV7-6
length: 16

CDR3: CASSISGLQPQHF
DNA: TGTGCCAGTAGTATCTCGGGTTTGCAGCCCCAGCATTTT
D: .
J: TRBJ1-5
size: .
V: TRBV19
length: 13

CDR3: CASSPSGGRSDNEQFF
DNA: TGTGCCAGCAGCCCTTCGGGGGGGCGCTCGGACAATGAGCAGTTCTTC
D: TRBD2
J: TRBJ2-1
size: few
V: TRBV7-9
length: 16

CDR3: CASSLWGQGIGSPLHF
DNA: TGCGCCAGCAGCTTGTGGGGACAGGGGATCGGTTCACCCCTCCACTTT
D: TRBD1
J: TRBJ1-6
size: few
V: TRBV5-1
length: 16

CDR3: CASSPGDGTEAFF
DNA: TGTGCCAGCTCACCAGGGGATGGAACTGAAGCTTTCTTT
D: .
J: TRBJ1-1
size: few
V: TRBV18
length: 13

CDR3: CASSLSGRAEETQYF
DNA: TGTGCCAGCAGCCTAAGCGGGAGGGCAGAAGAGACCCAGTACTTC
D: TRBD2
J: TRBJ2-5
size: .
V: TRBV11-2
length: 15

CDR3: CSVDGAYEQYF
DNA: TGCAGTGTCGACGGCGCCTACGAGCAGTACTTC
D: .
J: TRBJ2-7
size: .
V: TRBV20-1
length: 11

CDR3: CASSQDRADEQFF
DNA: TGTGCCAGCAGCCAAGATCGCGCGGATGAGCAGTTCTTC
D: .
J: TRBJ2-1
size: .
V: TRBV14
length: 13

CDR3: CASSQGVSDFSGNTIYF
DNA: TGTGCCAGCAGCCAAGGAGTTTCGGACTTCTCTGGAAACACCATATATTTT
D: .
J: TRBJ1-3
size: once
V: TRBV14
length: 17

CDR3: CASSLALTGELFF
DNA: TGTGCCAGCAGCTTAGCCCTCACCGGGGAGCTGTTTTTT
D: .
J: TRBJ2-2
size: .
V: TRBV7-2
length: 13

CDR3: CASSLALTWDTQYF
DNA: TGTGCCAGCAGCTTAGCGCTGACTTGGGATACGCAGTATTTT
D: .
J: TRBJ2-3
size: .
V: TRBV7-9
length: 14

CDR3: CASSLAGGSSEKLFF
DNA: TGCGCCAGCAGCTTGGCCGGGGGTAGTAGTGAAAAACTGTTTTTT
D: .
J: TRBJ1-4
size: .
V: TRBV5-1
length: 15

CDR3: CASSLGYSAFTDTQYF
DNA: TGTGCCAGCAGCTTAGGATATAGCGCGTTCACAGATACGCAGTATTTT
D: .
J: TRBJ2-3
size: .
V: TRBV11-2
length: 16

CDR3: CASKDWGSYEQYF
DNA: TGTGCCAGCAAGGACTGGGGTTCCTACGAGCAGTACTTC
D: .
J: TRBJ2-7
size: .
V: TRBV2
length: 13

CDR3: CASSPRTGNTGELFF
DNA: TGCGCCAGCAGCCCAAGGACAGGGAACACCGGGGAGCTGTTTTTT
D: TRBD1
J: TRBJ2-2
size: .
V: TRBV5-1
length: 15

CDR3: CASSSIDGNNQPQHF
DNA: TGTGCCAGCAGCTCCATCGACGGGAACAATCAGCCCCAGCATTTT
D: .
J: TRBJ1-5
size: .
V: TRBV25-1
length: 15

CDR3: CAWTGTGYGAQYF
DNA: TGTGCCTGGACCGGAACGGGTTATGGGGCCCAGTACTTC
D: .
J: TRBJ2-5
size: .
V: TRBV30
length: 13